The clone carrying this T cell receptor beta chain was recorded once. Data came from immunoSEQ multiplex PCR; TCRdb stores just in-frame clones and leaves some out. The sample contains some 75,000 clones, over 90% of which appear only once. Germline lookup yields CDR1 MNHEY and CDR2 SMNVEV (reference sequence). Germline trimming cut 2 bases from V and 5 bases from J; bases unmatched to any gene: 2. The CDR3 extends over 14 amino acids. The data were obtained in a study of T cell changes during pregnancy in multiple sclerosis. This rearrangement joins TRBV27 to TRBJ2-7; 11 bases line up with TRBD2. The starting material was peripheral blood, obtained in the second trimester of pregnancy. This TCR derives from a female donor with multiple sclerosis, enrolled in a pregnancy study. Here the CDR3 DNA reads TGTGCCAGCAGTTTAGGGACTAGCGGCAACGAGCAGTACTTC. The encoded protein is CASSLGTSGNEQYF.